The present entry profiles one T cell receptor (beta chain) with its context. The germline CDR1 and CDR2 sequences are ENHRY and SYGVKD. The CDR3 length is 11 residues. V gave up 8 bases and J gave up 4 bases, with 8 bases separating them. This specimen comes from a study of T cells after yellow fever vaccination. MiXCR was run by TCRdb on the 5' RACE reads, yielding one entry per CDR3 protein. The profile shows some 350,000 distinct CDR3 sequences, approximately 4% of them singletons. The sequence came from a man between 18 and 29 years old who received the YFV17D yellow fever vaccine. The source material was PBMCs, sampled 5 days after the yellow fever booster vaccination. The J gene is TRBJ2-5, the V gene TRBV10-3, with D possibly called TRBD1 or TRBD2 (5 bases each). CDR3 sequence (DNA): TGTGCCATCGCTGGGGGAGAGACCCAGTACTTC. Protein: CAIAGGETQYF.